This T cell receptor beta chain came from a study of early T cells in non-severe SARS-CoV-2 infection. Study in general: The authors sequenced bulk RNA from unsorted whole blood, leaving chains unpaired. Study outcomes and limitations: Matching results from VDJdb favored anti-spike CD8 responses, leaving private and CD4 specificities undetected.

The CDR3 totals 14 residues. V was cut by 3 bases and J by 7 bases, with 12 bases left in between. CDR1 and CDR2 (germline): SGHTA, FQGNSA. Details on this clonotype: Its antigen is currently unknown.

The TCR library protocol was used to attach unique molecular identifiers. These identifiers were attached to individual cDNA molecules. Via MiXCR, TCRdb re-called the 5' RACE reads, giving one row per CDR3 protein. The sample has about 99,000 distinct CDR3 sequences; 16% are singletons. The clonotype comes from an adult who was a healthcare worker with PCR-confirmed SARS-CoV-2 infection or an uninfected control (not recorded which). The chain uses TRBV7-2 and TRBJ2-2; TRBD1 might be the D (6 bases). Sequencing input: whole blood. The CDR3 DNA is TGTGCCAGCAGCTTGGACAGAACCGTCGGGGAGCTGTTTTTT. As protein: CASSLDRTVGELFF.